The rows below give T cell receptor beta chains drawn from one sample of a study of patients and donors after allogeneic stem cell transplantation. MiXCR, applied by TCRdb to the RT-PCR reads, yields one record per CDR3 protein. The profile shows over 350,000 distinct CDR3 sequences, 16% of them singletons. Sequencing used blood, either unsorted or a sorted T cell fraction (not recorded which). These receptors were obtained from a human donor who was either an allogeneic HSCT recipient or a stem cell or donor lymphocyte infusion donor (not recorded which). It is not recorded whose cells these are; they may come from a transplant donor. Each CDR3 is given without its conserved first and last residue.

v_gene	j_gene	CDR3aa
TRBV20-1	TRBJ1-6	SASITSGPHSPLH
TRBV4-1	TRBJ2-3	ASSRKPGPSTDTQY
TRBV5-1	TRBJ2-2	ASTLFEGVRTGELF
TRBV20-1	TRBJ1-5	SATGTGLQPQH
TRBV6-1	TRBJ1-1	ASTFGGDTEAF
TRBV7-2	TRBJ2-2	ASSRGTSPNTGELF
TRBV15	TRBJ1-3	ATSRETKTGTGNTIY
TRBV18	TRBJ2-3	ASSLDRGLDTQY
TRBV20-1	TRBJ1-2	SARGQGSYT
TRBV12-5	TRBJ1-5	ASGRTGDQPQH
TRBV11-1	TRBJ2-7	ASSNDRGYSLVTYEQY
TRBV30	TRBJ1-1	AWSVRLGEAF
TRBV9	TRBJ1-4	ASSVAGGGPNEKLF
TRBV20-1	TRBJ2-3	SAREGLADSTDTQY
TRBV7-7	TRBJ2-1	ASSSTRSGEQF
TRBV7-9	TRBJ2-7	ASRELDRGDSYEQY
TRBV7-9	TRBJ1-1	ASSLAGEGPYTEAF